This TCR beta chain appears in the sequencing data of a study of blood T cells in healthy people across ages. Study-level information: Through template switching, about one barcoded beta molecule was captured per two T cells, as measured in model experiments. Study results and limitations: In the absence of known donor CMV status, changes in expanded clonotypes were possibly confounded. A strong correlation between TCR beta diversity and naive T cell percentage was seen.

Concerning this clonotype: Its specificity is not known.

Alongside a J-beta primer mix, a sample-barcoded 5' primer served in a second PCR lasting about 7 to 12 cycles. MiXCR was run by TCRdb on the 5' RACE reads, yielding one entry per CDR3 protein. The table records approximately 680,000 distinct CDR3 sequences, approximately 30% of them present only once. Germline values: CDR1 KGHSH, CDR2 LQKENI. The V segment lost 4 bases and the J segment 3 bases; nucleotides outside the gene matches: 11. CDR3 length equals 16 residues. The donors, all healthy, were Caucasians living in Russia, aged about 6 to 95. V and J are TRBV18 and TRBJ2-5, with 7 bases fitting TRBD1. Sequenced sample: blood. This receptor was identified in a woman aged 80 or over in good health. This CDR3 is CASSRASGTAEETQYF. The CDR3 DNA sequence: TGTGCCAGCTCACGAGCATCCGGGACAGCCGAAGAGACCCAGTACTTC.